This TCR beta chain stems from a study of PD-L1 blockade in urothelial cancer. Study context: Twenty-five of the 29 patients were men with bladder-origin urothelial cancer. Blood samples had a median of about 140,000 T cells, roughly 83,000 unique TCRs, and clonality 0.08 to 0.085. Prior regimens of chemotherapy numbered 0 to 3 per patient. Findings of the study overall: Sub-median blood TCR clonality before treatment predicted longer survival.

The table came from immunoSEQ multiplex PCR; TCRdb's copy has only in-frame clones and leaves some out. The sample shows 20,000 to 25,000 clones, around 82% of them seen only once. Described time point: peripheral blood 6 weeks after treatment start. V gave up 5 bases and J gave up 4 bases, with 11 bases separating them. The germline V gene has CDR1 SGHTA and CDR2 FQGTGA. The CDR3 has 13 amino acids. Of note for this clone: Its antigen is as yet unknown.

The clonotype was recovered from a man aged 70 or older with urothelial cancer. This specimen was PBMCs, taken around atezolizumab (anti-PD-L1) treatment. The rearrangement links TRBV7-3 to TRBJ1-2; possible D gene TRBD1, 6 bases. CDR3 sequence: CASSTGQRYGYTF. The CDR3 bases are TGTGCCAGCAGCACCGGACAGCGCTATGGCTACACCTTC.